This TCR beta chain was observed in a study of shared clonotypes between healthy human individuals. Germline CDR1 reads MGHRA; CDR2 reads YSYEKL. Trimming at V came to 1 base and at J to 4 bases, leaving 8 bases not matched to a gene. This CDR3 has 16 amino acids. Naivety among CD8 cells was defined by CD45RO negativity and positive CCR7 selection, thereby excluding terminally differentiated effector memory CD45RA+ cells. TCRdb keeps only in-frame clones here, not all; method: immunoSEQ multiplex PCR. The sample yields roughly 770,000 clones, about 97% seen once. The sample was naive CD8+ T cells sorted from blood. The TCR originated in a young man in good health. The chain employs TRBV4-1 and TRBJ2-3, with 7 bases lining up with TRBD2. The CDR3 protein is CASSQGFGLVADTQYF. In nucleotides, the CDR3 is TGCGCCAGCAGCCAAGGTTTCGGACTAGTCGCAGATACGCAGTATTTT.